The 20 T cell receptor beta chains listed next were all sequenced from one sample in a study of beta chain features in type 1 diabetes. cDNA synthesis used the whole RNA isolate, giving expressed TCRB sequences. Using immunoSEQ multiplex PCR, the repertoire was profiled, and TCRdb retains in-frame clones only, with some absent. Of some 150,000 clones in the sample, about 9.1% were seen once. The sequenced sample consisted of central memory CD4+ T cells from blood. These receptors came from a middle-aged woman in good health.

This clone was counted a few times. V and J are TRBV9 and TRBJ1-3; no firm D call. Trimming shortened V by 2 bases and J by 4 bases, and 10 bases separated the two germline ends. The V gene's germline CDR1 is SGDLS and CDR2 YYNGEE. This CDR3 is 14 amino acids long. The CDR3 here is CASSVGSRGNTIYF. The CDR3 DNA is TGTGCCAGCAGCGTTGGCAGTCGAGGAAACACCATATATTTT.

The V call is TRBV15, the J call TRBJ2-3, with 9 bases that match TRBD2. CDR3 length equals 16 residues. CDR1 is LNHNV and CDR2 is YYDKDF in the germline V gene (reference sequence). Trimming took 0 bases from V and 6 from J; bases not matched to a gene: 7. The CDR3 loop is CATSRDAGGGDDTQYF. CDR3 coding DNA: TGTGCCACCAGCAGAGATGCAGGCGGGGGGGATGATACGCAGTATTTT. The whole variable domain, filled in from reference TRBV15 and TRBJ2-3, reads DAMVIQNPRYQVTQFGKPVTLSCSQTLNHNVMYWYQQKSSQAPKLLFHYYDKDFNNEADTPDNFQSRRPNTSFCFLDIRSPGLGDTAMYLCATSRDAGGGDDTQYFGPGTRLTVL.

This clone was observed a handful of times. The V call is TRBV10-2, the J call TRBJ2-5, with 7 nucleotides matching TRBD2. The CDR3 consists of 14 residues. The germline gives CDR1 WSHSY, CDR2 SAAADI. V lost 4 bases to trimming and J lost 2 bases; unmatched junction nucleotides: 4. The CDR3 DNA reads as TGCGCCAGCAGTGTTCCAGCGGGGCAAGAGACCCAGTACTTC. Translated, it gives CASSVPAGQETQYF.

This clone was detected only a few times. This chain joins TRBV27 and TRBJ2-3; 11 bases are a match to TRBD2. The J segment lost 2 bases and the V segment lost 7 bases, leaving 2 bases of the junction unmatched. Germline V gives CDR1 MNHEY, CDR2 SMNVEV (reference sequence). The CDR3 sequence is 14 residues long. The CDR3 reads CASTSGGHTDTQYF. DNA for the CDR3: TGTGCCAGCACTAGCGGGGGGCACACAGATACGCAGTATTTT.

In this sample, this clone turned up a few times. V gene TRBV7-6 combines with J gene TRBJ2-5; 8 bases agree with TRBD2. CDR3 length: 14 amino acids. The germline gives CDR1 SGHVS, CDR2 FNYEAQ. Germline trimming cut 5 bases from V and 2 bases from J; bases unmatched to any gene: 4. The DNA for the CDR3 is TGTGCCAGCAGCCGAGCGGGGGAACAAGAGACCCAGTACTTC. Translating it yields CASSRAGEQETQYF. The full variable domain, with the rest looked up from reference TRBV7-6 and TRBJ2-5, is GAGVSQSPRYKVTKRGQDVALRCDPISGHVSLYWYRQALGQGPEFLTYFNYEAQQDKSGLPNDRFSAERPEGSISTLTIQRTEQRDSAMYRCASSRAGEQETQYFGPGTRLLVL.

The chain's CDR3 is CASNLGYEQFF. The CDR3 DNA reads as TGTGCCAGCAACCTCGGGTATGAGCAGTTCTTC. The genes are TRBV28 and TRBJ2-1; D uncertain. V lost 7 bases to trimming and J lost 8 bases, with 9 bases between them. The CDR3 runs to 11 residues. The germline CDR1 and CDR2 sequences are MDHEN and SYDVKM.

The CDR3 DNA is TGTGCCAGCTCACCACCGTGGCAGGGGAACACTGAAGCTTTCTTT. Translation: CASSPPWQGNTEAFF. The chain recombines TRBV18 with TRBJ1-1, with a possible D match to TRBD1 (5 bases). The CDR3 runs 15 residues. Germline V gives CDR1 KGHSH, CDR2 LQKENI. Trimming left V 0 bases short and J 1 base short, with 9 bases between.

The chain employs TRBV7-2 and TRBJ1-3; D remains ambiguous. This CDR3 spans 15 amino acids. CDR1 is SGHTA, CDR2 FQGNSA, per germline. The ends were cut back, 1 base at V and 0 bases at J, with 7 bases in the middle. CDR3 nucleotides: TGTGCCAGCAGCTTAGGACTCCTCTCTGGAAACACCATATATTTT. Amino acid sequence: CASSLGLLSGNTIYF.

V usage is TRBV4-3 and J usage is TRBJ2-3; TRBD2 matches at 10 bases. CDR1 is LGHNA and CDR2 is YSLEER in the germline V gene. Unmatched junction bases numbered 3, after V lost 0 bases and J lost 3 bases. The CDR3 runs to 16 residues. This CDR3 is CASSQDVSGGTDTQYF. Written as DNA, the CDR3 is TGCGCCAGCAGCCAAGACGTTAGCGGGGGGACAGATACGCAGTATTTT.

The sample holds a few counts of this clone. The chain employs TRBV2 and TRBJ2-5; 11 nucleotides line up with TRBD2. Germline CDR1 reads SNHLY; CDR2 reads FYNNEI. There are 16 residues in the CDR3. V was clipped by 2 bases and J by 5 bases; unmatched bases: 7. The CDR3 sequence is CASSESSGGARETQYF. CDR3 DNA sequence: TGTGCCAGCAGTGAAAGTAGCGGGGGGGCCCGGGAGACCCAGTACTTC.

The chain recombines TRBV2 with TRBJ2-3; D is ambiguous. This CDR3 is built from 14 residues. Germline V CDR1 and CDR2: SNHLY, FYNNEI. Trimming removed 8 bases at V and 0 bases at J, with 12 bases between. The CDR3 region has the DNA TGTGCCAGCGGGTCTTTGACTAGCACAGATACGCAGTATTTT. This sequence encodes CASGSLTSTDTQYF.

The J gene is TRBJ1-3, the V gene TRBV30, with TRBD1 identical over 9 bases. CDR1 is GTSNPN, CDR2 SVGIG, per germline (reference sequence). The CDR3 has 17 amino acids. Trimming took 6 bases from V and 2 from J; bases not matched to a gene: 14. The CDR3 reads CACFGRQGQGPGNTIYF. CDR3 bases: TGTGCCTGCTTCGGCAGACAGGGACAGGGACCTGGAAACACCATATATTTT.

This clone came up a few times. The sample has other DNA sequences that encode this CDR3 too. The chain links TRBV5-1 to TRBJ2-3; D is uncertain. This CDR3 has 15 residues. The ends were cut back, 0 bases at V and 2 bases at J, with 10 bases in the middle. Germline V lookup: CDR1 SGHRS, CDR2 YFSETQ. CDR3 DNA: TGCGCCAGCAGCTTGGGGGCCGGTATCACAGATACGCAGTATTTT. Its translation is CASSLGAGITDTQYF.

The V call is TRBV4-2, the J call TRBJ2-5; TRBD2 matches at 8 bases. The CDR3 covers 16 residues. Germline V gene lookup returns CDR1 LGHNA and CDR2 YNFKEQ. V shed 1 base, J shed 1 base, and the junction held 5 bases outside the gene matches. The CDR3 here is CASSQGGGPLQETQYF. The CDR3 nucleotides are TGTGCCAGCAGCCAAGGCGGGGGGCCACTCCAAGAGACCCAGTACTTC.

The chain carries TRBV7-2 and TRBJ2-5; possibly TRBD2 for D (7 bases). Trimming removed 4 bases at V and 7 bases at J, with 19 bases between. Per germline, CDR1 SGHTA and CDR2 FQGNSA. This CDR3 has 15 residues. CDR3: CASSSLLRGRGTQYF. CDR3 coding DNA: TGTGCCAGCAGCTCCCTCTTGCGGGGGCGGGGGACCCAGTACTTC.

This clone has a count of ten or more. The V gene is TRBV6-5, the J gene TRBJ2-7; the D is unclear. Between the trimmed V and J ends, which lost 7 bases and 9 bases, there was a span of 13 bases. The CDR3 spans 11 residues. The germline V gene encodes CDR1 MNHEY and CDR2 SVGAGI. CDR3 residues: CASIIEAWQYF. The CDR3 DNA is TGTGCCAGCATCATAGAAGCTTGGCAGTACTTC.

This chain joins TRBV19 and TRBJ2-3; a possible D gene is TRBD2 (6 bases). The CDR3 is 13 residues long. Germline V gene lookup returns CDR1 LNHDA and CDR2 SQIVND (reference sequence). The V gene lost 7 bases and the J gene lost 1 base, with 9 bases spanning the gap. CDR3 sequence (DNA): TGTGCCAGTAAAGGGGAGGGCACAGATACGCAGTATTTT. Protein product: CASKGEGTDTQYF.

This clone was seen a handful of times. The chain has TRBV7-2 and TRBJ1-2, with a tentative D call TRBD1 (5 bases). The CDR3 length is 13 residues. Between the trimmed V and J ends, which lost 7 bases and 6 bases, there was a span of 15 bases. Germline V gene data show CDR1 as SGHTA and CDR2 as FQGNSA. CDR3 amino acids: CASTIGEGHGYTF. For the CDR3, the DNA is TGTGCCAGCACCATAGGGGAGGGGCATGGCTACACCTTC.

The table lists this clone with a few counts. The gene calls are TRBV5-1 and TRBJ1-5; D gene uncertain. Germline values: CDR1 SGHRS, CDR2 YFSETQ. CDR3 length: 13 amino acids. V was clipped by 0 bases and J by 4 bases, with 5 bases between them. CDR3 sequence (DNA): TGCGCCAGCAGCTTGGAACAGAATCAGCCCCAGCATTTT. It translates to CASSLEQNQPQHF.

V gene TRBV6-1 combines with J gene TRBJ2-2; 7 bases align to TRBD1. The ends lost 7 bases at V and 6 bases at J; junction bases unmatched: 5. The CDR3 totals 13 residues. The germline CDR1 and CDR2 sequences are MNHNS and SASEGT. Here the CDR3 DNA reads TGTGCCAGCACAGACAGGGTTTCCGGGGAGCTGTTTTTT. It translates to CASTDRVSGELFF.